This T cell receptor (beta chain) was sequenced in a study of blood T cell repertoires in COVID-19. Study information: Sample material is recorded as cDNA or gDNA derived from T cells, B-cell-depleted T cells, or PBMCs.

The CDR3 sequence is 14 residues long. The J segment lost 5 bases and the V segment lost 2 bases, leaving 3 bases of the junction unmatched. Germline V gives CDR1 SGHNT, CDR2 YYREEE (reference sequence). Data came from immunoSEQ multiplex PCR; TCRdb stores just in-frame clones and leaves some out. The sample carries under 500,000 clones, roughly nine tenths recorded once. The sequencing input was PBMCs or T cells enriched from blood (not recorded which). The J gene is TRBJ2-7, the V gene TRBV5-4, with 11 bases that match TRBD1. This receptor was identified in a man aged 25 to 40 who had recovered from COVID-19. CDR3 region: CASSFRTGGNEQYF. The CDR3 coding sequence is TGTGCCAGCAGCTTTAGGACAGGGGGCAACGAGCAGTACTTC.